One sample yielded the 20 T cell receptor beta chains listed below, sequenced in a study of human versus mouse CDR3 diversity and MHC coevolution. Profiled with immunoSEQ multiplex PCR; TCRdb holds only in-frame clones, not every one. The table has about 77,000 clones, around 93% seen once. Sequences were obtained from naive CD4+ T cells from blood. The subset is: CD45RO-negative CD62L-positive naive CD4 T cells. These receptors were obtained from a person aged 30 to 70 in good health.

This clone was counted a single time. As DNA, the CDR3 is TGTGCCAGCTCACTAGCGGGAGGCTCTGCGGGTACGCAGTATTTT. The encoded protein is CASSLAGGSAGTQYF. This chain connects TRBV18 to TRBJ2-3, with TRBD2 matching over 10 bases. This CDR3 region has 15 residues. V was clipped by 4 bases and J by 8 bases; unmatched bases: 9. Germline-derived CDR1 and CDR2 are KGHSH and LQKENI.

This clone was recorded once. This chain links TRBV14 with TRBJ1-1; perhaps TRBD1 as D (5 bases). The length of the CDR3 is 15 residues. V lost 0 bases, J lost 0 bases, and 8 bases lay in between. Germline loops: CDR1 SGHDN, CDR2 FVKESK. The CDR3 here is CASSQEQVMNTEAFF. Here the CDR3 DNA reads TGTGCCAGCAGCCAAGAACAGGTGATGAACACTGAAGCTTTCTTT.

This clone was seen once. Here the CDR3 DNA reads TGTGCCAGTAGTATAGGGACAGGGGTCTACGAGCAGTACTTC. The encoded protein is CASSIGTGVYEQYF. The V gene is TRBV19, the J gene TRBJ2-7; 9 bases are shared with TRBD1. Per the germline V gene, CDR1 is LNHDA and CDR2 is SQIVND (reference sequence). V lost 1 base to trimming and J lost 3 bases; unmatched junction nucleotides: 1. CDR3 length equals 14 residues. The whole variable domain, filled in from reference TRBV19 and TRBJ2-7, reads DGGITQSPKYLFRKEGQNVTLSCEQNLNHDAMYWYRQDPGQGLRLIYYSQIVNDFQKGDIAEGYSVSREKKESFPLTVTSAQKNPTAFYLCASSIGTGVYEQYFGPGTRLTVT.

V gene TRBV28 combines with J gene TRBJ1-5; a possible D gene is TRBD1 (5 bases). The CDR3 length is 15 residues. Trimming left V 5 bases short and J 1 base short, with 12 bases between. CDR1 and CDR2 (germline): MDHEN, SYDVKM. The CDR3 DNA is TGTGCCAGCAGTCTGGCAGGGAGGAGCAATCAGCCCCAGCATTTT. It codes for CASSLAGRSNQPQHF.

The V call is TRBV19, the J call TRBJ1-4; D possibly corresponds to TRBD1 (5 bases). The CDR3 consists of 15 residues. CDR1 LNHDA and CDR2 SQIVND come from the germline V gene (reference sequence). The V gene lost 5 bases and the J gene lost 3 bases, with 13 bases spanning the gap. The CDR3 DNA is TGTGCCAGTAGTGCATTGACAGTCTCTAATGAAAAACTGTTTTTT. Translated: CASSALTVSNEKLFF.

The sample holds one count of this clone. This chain uses TRBV2 with TRBJ1-6; D gene uncertain. The CDR3 loop spans 14 amino acids. Germline V lookup: CDR1 SNHLY, CDR2 FYNNEI. V lost 2 bases, J lost 6 bases, and 8 bases lay in between. This chain's CDR3 is CASSEHNSNSPLHF. Written as DNA, the CDR3 is TGTGCCAGCAGTGAACACAACAGTAATTCACCCCTCCACTTT.

The chain uses TRBV9 and TRBJ1-4; 7 nucleotides agree with TRBD1. With 3 bases clipped from V and 8 bases from J, the junction kept 10 bases outside the gene matches. The V gene's germline CDR1 is SGDLS and CDR2 YYNGEE. The CDR3 has 15 amino acids. The CDR3 is CASSAETGVGEKLFF. DNA of the CDR3: TGTGCCAGCAGCGCCGAAACAGGGGTGGGGGAAAAACTGTTTTTT.

This chain links TRBV19 with TRBJ1-1, with D unresolved. The V end lost 7 bases, the J end lost 0 bases, and 15 bases lay between the germline ends. Germline CDR1 reads LNHDA; CDR2 reads SQIVND (reference sequence). CDR3 length: 15 amino acids. The CDR3 sequence is CASKPRTPMNTEAFF. Written as DNA, the CDR3 is TGTGCCAGTAAGCCGAGAACTCCAATGAACACTGAAGCTTTCTTT.

The chain employs TRBV7-3 and TRBJ1-6, with D possibly TRBD1 on 6 matching bases. Germline-derived CDR1 and CDR2 are SGHTA and FQGTGA. V dropped 2 bases and J dropped 11 bases, with 16 bases sitting between them. CDR3 size: 15 residues. This CDR3 reads CASSLGGGVGPPLHF. The CDR3 DNA reads TGTGCCAGCAGCTTAGGGGGGGGCGTTGGTCCACCCCTCCACTTT.

The V and J genes are TRBV2 and TRBJ1-2; 11 bases agree with TRBD1. Germline trimming cut 6 bases from V and 4 bases from J; bases unmatched to any gene: 10. The CDR3 contains 16 residues. Germline V gene data show CDR1 as SNHLY and CDR2 as FYNNEI. The CDR3 spells CASRGQGAQVVYGYTF. In nucleotides, the CDR3 is TGTGCCAGCAGAGGACAGGGGGCGCAGGTGGTCTATGGCTACACCTTC.

This CDR3 reads CASTLGLAGGNEQFF. DNA of the CDR3: TGTGCCAGCACCTTGGGACTAGCGGGAGGAAATGAGCAGTTCTTC. The rearrangement links TRBV2 to TRBJ2-1; TRBD2 aligns across 15 bases. Trimming cost V 7 bases and J 7 bases; bases outside gene matches: 5. The CDR3 contains 15 residues. In germline, CDR1 is SNHLY, CDR2 FYNNEI. Full variable domain (outside the CDR3, taken from reference TRBV2 and TRBJ2-1): EPEVTQTPSHQVTQMGQEVILRCVPISNHLYFYWYRQILGQKVEFLVSFYNNEISEKSEIFDDQFSVERPDGSNFTLKIRSTKLEDSAMYFCASTLGLAGGNEQFFGPGTRLTVL.

J is TRBJ1-2 and V is TRBV10-3; TRBD1 might be the D (6 bases). The CDR3 loop spans 15 amino acids. Germline CDR1 ENHRY, CDR2 SYGVKD. V was shortened by 6 bases and J by 0 bases, with 14 bases between the two germline ends. The CDR3 sequence: CAISPGTHTNYGYTF. CDR3 sequence (DNA): TGTGCCATCAGCCCCGGGACACATACTAACTATGGCTACACCTTC.

J is TRBJ1-4 and V is TRBV5-1, with D tentatively TRBD1 (5 bases). The CDR3 is made up of 14 amino acids. V lost 4 bases to trimming and J lost 8 bases, with 15 bases between them. The V gene's germline CDR1 is SGHRS and CDR2 YFSETQ. CDR3 sequence reads: CASSVAGTREKLFF. The DNA for the CDR3 is TGCGCCAGCAGCGTTGCAGGGACTCGGGAAAAACTGTTTTTT.

V gene TRBV11-2 combines with J gene TRBJ2-5; D not certain. Germline V CDR1 and CDR2: SGHAT, FQNNGV. This CDR3 contains 13 residues. Trimming cost V 5 bases and J 14 bases, with 21 bases left between them. In DNA, the CDR3 is TGTGCCAGCAGCAAAGTGGGTAGCCGAGGTTTTTACTTC. This codes for CASSKVGSRGFYF.

This clone was counted a single time. The chain uses TRBV11-2 and TRBJ2-2; D possibly corresponds to TRBD1 (5 bases). Trimming stripped 5 bases from V and 0 bases from J, with 10 bases between. This CDR3 is built from 15 residues. Germline V gene lookup returns CDR1 SGHAT and CDR2 FQNNGV. The CDR3 sequence: CASSAGNPNTGELFF. The CDR3 nucleotides are TGTGCCAGCAGCGCAGGGAACCCGAACACCGGGGAGCTGTTTTTT.

The chain carries TRBV5-5 and TRBJ1-2; D is perhaps TRBD1 (5 bases). CDR3 length: 13 residues. Germline V gives CDR1 SGHKS, CDR2 YYEKEE (reference sequence). Trimming removed 1 base at V and 4 bases at J, with 8 bases between. This chain's CDR3 is CASSLLGGYGYTF. The CDR3 nucleotides read TGTGCCAGCAGCTTGCTGGGGGGCTATGGCTACACCTTC.

In this sample, this clone turned up once. This sequence joins TRBV30 and TRBJ1-1; D is possibly TRBD1 (6 bases). The CDR3 is made up of 15 amino acids. Trimming took off 7 bases at V and 3 bases at J, with 21 bases between the two ends. CDR1 and CDR2 (germline): GTSNPN, SVGIG (reference sequence). As DNA, the CDR3 is TGTGCCTACGAGGGGGGGACGGGATCGGACACTGAAGCTTTCTTT. Its translation: CAYEGGTGSDTEAFF.

The gene calls are TRBV28 and TRBJ1-1, with D uncertain. Trimming stripped 5 bases from V and 0 bases from J, with 13 bases between. Germline-derived CDR1 and CDR2 are MDHEN and SYDVKM. This CDR3 spans 15 amino acids. CDR3 nucleotide sequence: TGTGCCAGCAGTCCTACCCGGGTAATGAACACTGAAGCTTTCTTT. Translation gives CASSPTRVMNTEAFF.

This chain connects TRBV15 to TRBJ2-1, with TRBD1 matching over 8 bases. This CDR3 is 15 amino acids long. Trimming at V came to 4 bases and at J to 5 bases, leaving 7 bases not matched to a gene. CDR1 and CDR2 from the germline V gene are LNHNV and YYDKDF (reference sequence). The CDR3 region has the DNA TGTGCCACCAGCACGGGAACAGGGGGTAACAATGAGCAGTTCTTC. Its translation: CATSTGTGGNNEQFF.

The rearrangement uses TRBV27 and TRBJ2-1; 10 bases fit TRBD2. This CDR3 contains 17 residues. Germline CDR1 reads MNHEY; CDR2 reads SMNVEV (reference sequence). V lost 5 bases to trimming and J lost 2 bases; unmatched junction nucleotides: 9. The CDR3 nucleotides are TGTGCCAGCAGTCCCGACAGGCTAGCGGGGGCCTACAATGAGCAGTTCTTC. Amino acid sequence: CASSPDRLAGAYNEQFF.